These T cell receptor beta chains were read from a single sample in a study of blood T cell repertoires in COVID-19. Here immunoSEQ multiplex PCR was the method, and the copy in TCRdb shows in-frame clones only, minus some. The repertoire includes 120,000 or so clones, more than 80% of them detected once, and about 29% sits in the top ten. Source material: peripheral blood. Every receptor here comes from a man aged 65 to 85 with active or convalescent COVID-19. CDR3s include the opening cysteine and the closing phenylalanine or tryptophan. The order of the fields is V gene, J gene, CDR3 length, CDR3 protein.

>TRBV28|TRBJ2-1|14
CASEAGGRVYEQFF
>TRBV19|TRBJ2-4|15
CASSIDQGTKNIQYF
>TRBV6-1|TRBJ2-3|17
CASSAGLAGSPTDTQYF
>TRBV4-2|TRBJ2-3|18
CASSQALQLAVGTDTQYF
>TRBV6-5|TRBJ2-6|15
CASHLGTGGANVLTF
>TRBV10-3|TRBJ2-5|14
CAISPTGGQETQYF
>TRBV30|TRBJ2-7|13
CAWTYYREGEQYF
>TRBV6-1|TRBJ2-7|16
CASSEQPGQGPYEQYF
>TRBV10-3|TRBJ1-1|11
CAIIYGTEAFF
>TRBV29-1|TRBJ2-1|14
CSAPAGRSYNEQFF